These 25 T cell receptor beta chains came from one sample sequenced in a study of T cell responses to AZD1222 COVID-19 vaccine. This table comes from immunoSEQ multiplex PCR, and its TCRdb copy is limited to in-frame clones, with some not included. The sample yields 90,000 to 120,000 clones, approximately 88% seen once. The starting material was peripheral blood, obtained on day 0 of AZD1222 vaccination. The receptors here all came from an adult in good health.

This clone was recorded only once. V usage is TRBV4-1 and J usage is TRBJ2-1; 7 nucleotides agree with TRBD2. V trimming: 6 bases; J trimming: 1 base; junction bases outside the gene matches: 9. The CDR3 contains 16 residues. The V gene's germline CDR1 is MGHRA and CDR2 YSYEKL. The CDR3: CASSPTSAESYNEQFF. DNA for the CDR3: TGCGCCAGCAGTCCAACTAGCGCGGAATCCTACAATGAGCAGTTCTTC.

This clone has only one observation. J is TRBJ2-3 and V is TRBV6-1, with 9 nucleotides matching TRBD2. Germline-derived CDR1 and CDR2 are MNHNS and SASEGT. Losses at the gene ends were 2 bases for V and 9 bases for J; bases not matched to a gene: 12. The CDR3 runs to 16 residues. The CDR3 sequence: CASSELASGARGTQYF. CDR3 in DNA: TGTGCCAGCAGTGAATTGGCTAGCGGGGCCCGGGGGACGCAGTATTTT.

This clone came up once. V gene TRBV5-1 combines with J gene TRBJ2-2, with TRBD2 as a possible D gene (6 bases). This CDR3 contains 15 residues. Germline-derived CDR1 and CDR2 are SGHRS and YFSETQ. Trimming stripped 4 bases from V and 6 bases from J, with 16 bases between. The CDR3 here is CASSSAGTAPGELFF. The DNA for the CDR3 is TGCGCCAGCAGCAGCGCCGGGACTGCCCCCGGGGAGCTGTTTTTT.

V gene TRBV18 combines with J gene TRBJ2-5; D perhaps matches TRBD2 (5 bases). CDR1 is KGHSH, CDR2 LQKENI, per germline. The CDR3 has 12 residues. Trimming took off 2 bases at V and 5 bases at J, with 6 bases between the two ends. The CDR3: CASSPSGETQYF. CDR3 in DNA: TGTGCCAGCTCACCATCGGGGGAGACCCAGTACTTC.

This rearrangement joins TRBV18 to TRBJ1-2; D is possibly TRBD1 (5 bases). Germline-derived CDR1 and CDR2 are KGHSH and LQKENI. The V gene lost 5 bases and the J gene lost 8 bases, with 18 bases spanning the gap. The CDR3 is 14 residues long. CDR3 sequence reads: CASSSTGLPEGYTF. CDR3 bases: TGTGCCAGCTCATCAACAGGACTACCGGAGGGCTACACCTTC.

This clone was detected only a few times. The chain joins TRBV7-2 to TRBJ1-3; D not certain. Trimming stripped 8 bases from V and 3 bases from J, with 17 bases between. The germline gives CDR1 SGHTA, CDR2 FQGNSA. CDR3 length equals 15 residues. CDR3 sequence (DNA): TGTGCCAGCGCCTCTACCCCCCAGGTTGGAAACACCATATATTTT. Its translation: CASASTPQVGNTIYF. Complete variable domain (other parts from reference TRBV7-2 and TRBJ1-3): GAGVSQSPSNKVTEKGKDVELRCDPISGHTALYWYRQSLGQGLEFLIYFQGNSAPDKSGLPSDRFSAERTGGSVSTLTIQRTQQEDSAVYLCASASTPQVGNTIYFGEGSWLTVV.

In regard to this clone: Distinct nucleotide sequences in the sample also encode this CDR3. This rearrangement joins TRBV6-2 or TRBV6-3 to TRBJ1-1; D possibly corresponds to TRBD1 (5 bases). Trimming stripped 6 bases from V and 8 bases from J, with 10 bases between. The CDR3 runs to 11 residues. Germline V CDR1 and CDR2: MNHEY, SVGEGT. CDR3 sequence (DNA): TGTGCCAGCAGCTTGGGGACCGAAGCTTTCTTT. It specifies CASSLGTEAFF.

This chain uses TRBV6-5 with TRBJ2-1; 13 bases are a match to TRBD2. The V gene's germline CDR1 is MNHEY and CDR2 SVGAGI. Trimming took 4 bases from V and 10 from J; bases not matched to a gene: 7. The CDR3 covers 15 residues. The CDR3, as DNA: TGTGCCAGCAGTTGGGGACTAGCGGGACCCAGAGAGCAGTTCTTC. Amino acids: CASSWGLAGPREQFF.

The chain uses TRBV18 and TRBJ1-1; unclear D gene. Germline V gene lookup returns CDR1 KGHSH and CDR2 LQKENI. V shed 6 bases and J shed 2 bases, with 13 bases lying between them. The CDR3 is made up of 14 amino acids. The CDR3 reads CASSLEAKNTEAFF. In nucleotides, the CDR3 is TGTGCCAGCTCCCTCGAGGCCAAAAACACTGAAGCTTTCTTT.

CDR3 DNA sequence: TGTGCCAGCAGCTTAGAATTGGAGTCTACCTCTGGAAACACCATATATTTT. It is translated as CASSLELESTSGNTIYF. The chain recombines TRBV11-3 with TRBJ1-3; D not resolved. Germline V gene data show CDR1 as SGHNT and CDR2 as YENEEA. Deletions cut 0 bases from V and 0 bases from J, with 12 bases between. This CDR3 spans 17 amino acids. Filled out from reference TRBV11-3 and TRBJ1-3, the complete variable domain reads EAGVVQSPRYKIIEKKQPVAFWCNPISGHNTLYWYLQNLGQGPELLIRYENEEAVDDSQLPKDRFSAERLKGVDSTLKIQPAELGDSAVYLCASSLELESTSGNTIYFGEGSWLTVV.

This clone was counted only a few times. The V call is TRBV11-2, the J call TRBJ1-6, with D tentatively TRBD1 (5 bases). V lost 3 bases to trimming and J lost 6 bases, with 9 bases between them. Germline V lookup: CDR1 SGHAT, CDR2 FQNNGV. This CDR3 is built from 14 residues. CDR3 region: CASSFVGGNSPLHF. CDR3 bases: TGTGCCAGCAGCTTCGTGGGGGGTAATTCACCCCTCCACTTT.

The rearrangement uses TRBV9 and TRBJ2-4; D may be TRBD1 (5 bases). V lost 4 bases and J lost 6, with 17 bases in between. The CDR3 is 15 amino acids. Germline CDR1 is SGDLS and CDR2 is YYNGEE. In nucleotides, the CDR3 is TGTGCCAGCAGCTCCCCCGGTTTTGACAGAAACATTCAGTACTTC. Its protein is CASSSPGFDRNIQYF.

This chain uses TRBV3-1 (or the pseudogene TRBV3-2) with TRBJ1-5; no clear D. This CDR3 region has 14 residues. Germline V gene lookup returns CDR1 LGHDT and CDR2 YNNKEL (reference sequence). V shed 2 bases and J shed 3 bases, with 8 bases lying between them. In DNA form, the CDR3 reads TGTGCCAGCAGCCAATGGGATTCCAATCAGCCCCAGCATTTT. Protein product: CASSQWDSNQPQHF.

This sequence joins TRBV6-1 and TRBJ2-1; the match to TRBD2 covers 7 bases. Germline CDR1 MNHNS, CDR2 SASEGT. CDR3 length: 14 amino acids. The trim removed 2 bases at V and 8 bases at J, leaving 6 bases unmatched. CDR3: CASSELASGDEQFF. CDR3 DNA sequence: TGTGCCAGCAGTGAATTGGCTAGCGGAGATGAGCAGTTCTTC.

The chain uses TRBV27 and TRBJ2-1; 7 bases are a match to TRBD1. The CDR3 is made up of 15 amino acids. V was clipped by 4 bases and J by 5 bases; unmatched bases: 8. Germline V gives CDR1 MNHEY, CDR2 SMNVEV (reference sequence). The CDR3 loop reads CASSWPRDSNNEQFF. CDR3 in DNA: TGTGCCAGCAGTTGGCCCCGGGACAGTAACAATGAGCAGTTCTTC.

The chain joins TRBV24-1 to TRBJ2-7; no definite D call. Trimming left V 6 bases short and J 2 bases short, with 7 bases between. This CDR3 spans 12 amino acids. Germline CDR1 KGHDR, CDR2 SFDVKD. The CDR3: CATSRFPYEQYF. CDR3 nucleotide sequence: TGTGCCACCAGTCGCTTCCCCTACGAGCAGTACTTC.

About this clone: This sample also contains other DNA sequences that code for the same CDR3. V usage is TRBV14 and J usage is TRBJ2-1, with 11 bases identical to TRBD1. From germline, CDR1 is SGHDN and CDR2 FVKESK. V shed 4 bases and J 7 bases; nucleotides not matched to a gene: 6. The CDR3 sequence is 15 residues long. CDR3 DNA: TGTGCCAGCAGCCCCCGGACAGGGGGCTGGAATGAGCAGTTCTTC. This codes for CASSPRTGGWNEQFF.

This rearrangement joins TRBV28 to TRBJ1-5; maybe TRBD1 (5 bases). Germline V gene sequence: CDR1 MDHEN, CDR2 SYDVKM. V was cut by 5 bases and J by 2 bases, with 13 bases left in between. The CDR3 runs 15 residues. CDR3 loop: CASSPPRGGNQPQHF. In DNA form, the CDR3 reads TGTGCCAGCAGTCCCCCCCGAGGGGGCAATCAGCCCCAGCATTTT.

The chain recombines TRBV6-5 with TRBJ2-2, with D possibly matching TRBD1 (5 bases). The CDR3 runs 12 residues. The V end was cut by 7 bases, the J end by 9 bases, with 12 bases between. The germline V gene has CDR1 MNHEY and CDR2 SVGAGI. The CDR3 reads CASNRGVWELFF. As DNA, the CDR3 is TGTGCCAGCAATAGGGGCGTATGGGAGCTGTTTTTT.

The chain couples TRBV7-9 to TRBJ1-6, with D perhaps TRBD1 (6 bases). The CDR3 contains 13 residues. CDR1 and CDR2 from the germline V gene are SEHNR and FQNEAQ (reference sequence). The ends were cut back, 6 bases at V and 10 bases at J, with 13 bases in the middle. In DNA, the CDR3 is TGTGCCAGCAGTCCACCAGGGGCCTCACCCCTCCACTTT. Residues: CASSPPGASPLHF.

The chain recombines TRBV10-3 with TRBJ1-4; a weak D match, TRBD1 (6 bases). Germline V gene lookup returns CDR1 ENHRY and CDR2 SYGVKD. CDR3 length: 14 residues. Between the trimmed V and J ends, which lost 10 bases and 6 bases, there was a span of 18 bases. CDR3 sequence reads: CATNGGSPYEKLFF. CDR3 in DNA: TGTGCCACGAATGGGGGCAGTCCCTATGAAAAACTGTTTTTT.

This chain connects TRBV5-1 to TRBJ2-1; perhaps TRBD2 as D (5 bases). The CDR3 runs 16 residues. Germline V gene data show CDR1 as SGHRS and CDR2 as YFSETQ. Trimming removed 4 bases from V and 4 bases from J, with 18 bases in between. The CDR3 sequence: CASSQTYGEMYNEQFF. The CDR3 DNA reads as TGCGCCAGCAGCCAAACCTACGGGGAAATGTACAATGAGCAGTTCTTC. The full variable domain, rest sourced from reference TRBV5-1 and TRBJ2-1, is KAGVTQTPRYLIKTRGQQVTLSCSPISGHRSVSWYQQTPGQGLQFLFEYFSETQRNKGNFPGRFSGRQFSNSRSEMNVSTLELGDSALYLCASSQTYGEMYNEQFFGPGTRLTVL.

This clone was recorded once. The rearrangement uses TRBV6-1 and TRBJ1-6; D is ambiguous. Germline assignment: CDR1 MNHNS and CDR2 SASEGT. The CDR3 has 15 amino acids. Deletions cut 0 bases from V and 7 bases from J, with 10 bases between. CDR3 region: CASSEAWGSNSPLHF. The CDR3 nucleotides read TGTGCCAGCAGTGAAGCATGGGGATCCAATTCACCCCTCCACTTT.

This chain links TRBV6-6 with TRBJ2-1; D is uncertain. The CDR3 has 16 residues. The V gene lost 7 bases and the J gene lost 0 bases, with 16 bases spanning the gap. Germline V gene sequence: CDR1 MNHNY, CDR2 SVGAGI (reference sequence). CDR3 nucleotides: TGTGCCAGCATTGCCCACTTTCTTAGCTCCTACAATGAGCAGTTCTTC. This encodes CASIAHFLSSYNEQFF.

This clone was counted only a few times. The V and J genes are TRBV21-1 and TRBJ2-7; TRBD2 is taken as the D call from the table, unchecked against the DNA. TRBV21-1 is described as a pseudogene. This CDR3 is built from 16 residues. The CDR3 here is CASSKVWGGSSYEQYF. CDR3 bases: TGTGCCAGCAGCAAAGTATGGGGGGGTAGCTCCTACGAGCAGTACTTC.